This T cell receptor (beta chain) was retrieved from a study of cytomegalovirus exposure and HLA in healthy donors. Primers: 60 Vbeta forward and 13 Jbeta reverse. The repertoire was sequenced with immunoSEQ multiplex PCR; TCRdb's copy has only in-frame clones and lacks some. The sample records some 150,000 clones, nearly 80% being singletons. The CDR3 has 15 amino acids. Trimming removed 0 bases at V and 1 base at J, with 10 bases between. Germline CDR1 reads SGHRS; CDR2 reads YFSETQ. V usage is TRBV5-1 and J usage is TRBJ2-5; no clear D gene. Material: PBMCs. This TCR was sampled from a male donor in good health and CMV-seronegative. CDR3 in amino acids: CASSLGGSGQETQYF. The CDR3 region has the DNA TGCGCCAGCAGCTTGGGAGGTTCGGGCCAAGAGACCCAGTACTTC.